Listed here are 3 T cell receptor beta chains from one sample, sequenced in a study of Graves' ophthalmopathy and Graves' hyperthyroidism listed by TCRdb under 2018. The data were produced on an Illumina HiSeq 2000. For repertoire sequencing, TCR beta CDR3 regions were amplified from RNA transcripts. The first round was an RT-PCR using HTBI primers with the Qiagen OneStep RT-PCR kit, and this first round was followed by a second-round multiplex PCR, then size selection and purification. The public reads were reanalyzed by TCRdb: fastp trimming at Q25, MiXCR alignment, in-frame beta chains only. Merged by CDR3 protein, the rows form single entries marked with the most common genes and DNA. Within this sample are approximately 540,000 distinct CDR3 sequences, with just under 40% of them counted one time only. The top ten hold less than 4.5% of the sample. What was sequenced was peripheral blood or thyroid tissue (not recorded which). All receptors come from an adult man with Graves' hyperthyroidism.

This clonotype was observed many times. Here the CDR3 DNA reads TGTGCCAGCAGCACAATTCGGGACTCTGGAAACACCATATATTTT. Its protein product is CASSTIRDSGNTIYF. The rearrangement joins TRBV11-2 to TRBJ1-3; D gene ambiguous. Germline CDR1 reads SGHAT; CDR2 reads FQNNGV. The CDR3 length is 15 residues. V lost 5 bases to trimming and J lost 0 bases, with 11 bases between them.

CDR3 loop: CASSPGQGRDEAFF. CDR3 nucleotide sequence: TGTGCCAGCAGCCCAGGACAGGGTCGGGATGAAGCTTTCTTT. V usage is TRBV5-4 and J usage is TRBJ1-1; 8 nucleotides match TRBD1. This CDR3 is 14 amino acids long. In germline, CDR1 is SGHNT, CDR2 YYREEE (reference sequence). Trimming removed 4 bases from V and 7 bases from J; junction bases left unmatched: 9.

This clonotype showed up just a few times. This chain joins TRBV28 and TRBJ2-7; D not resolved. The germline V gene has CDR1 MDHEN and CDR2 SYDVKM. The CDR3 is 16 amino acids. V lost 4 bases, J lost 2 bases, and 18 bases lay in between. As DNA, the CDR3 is TGTGCCAGCAGTTCCGCCCCGCGCTCAGAGACCTACGAGCAGTACTTC. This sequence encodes CASSSAPRSETYEQYF. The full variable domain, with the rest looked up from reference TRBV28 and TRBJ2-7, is DVKVTQSSRYLVKRTGEKVFLECVQDMDHENMFWYRQDPGLGLRLIYFSYDVKMKEKGDIPEGYSVSREKKERFSLILESASTNQTSMYLCASSSAPRSETYEQYFGPGTRLTVT.